This note documents a single TCR beta chain sequence. As yet, its antigen is unknown. The identical CDR3 is also encoded by other nucleotide sequences in the sample. This entry comes from a study of shared clonotypes between healthy human individuals. General study results and limits: Rarefaction revealed incomplete sorted-subset sequencing despite large depth.

Sequencing was performed with immunoSEQ multiplex PCR; in TCRdb, only in-frame clones are kept and a portion is missing. In the table there are millions of clones, approximately 92% of which are singletons. Between the trimmed V and J ends, which lost 0 bases and 2 bases, there was a span of 5 bases. Germline V gene lookup returns CDR1 SGDLS and CDR2 YYNGEE. The CDR3 runs to 13 residues. The rearrangement links TRBV9 to TRBJ1-2, with D hard to call. The TCR comes from a man aged 18 to 29 in good health. Sequencing was done on a sample of naive CD4+ T cells sorted from blood. Subset meaning: CD45RA+ positively selected. The CDR3 reads CASSVAGNYGYTF. The CDR3 nucleotides read TGTGCCAGCAGCGTAGCGGGAAACTATGGCTACACCTTC.